This entry lists 29 T cell receptor beta chains sequenced from one sample in a study of Ad26.COV2.S vaccination and SARS-CoV-2 variants. Here immunoSEQ multiplex PCR was the method, and the copy in TCRdb shows in-frame clones only, minus some. Among about 330,000 clones, approximately 87% were seen once, and the ten largest hold about 5%. As for treatment: roughly 18 received Ad26.COV2.S at low or high dose, single or two shots; several received placebo; per-sample allocation not given. After the first vaccine or placebo injection, samples were drawn on day 63. This material consisted of peripheral blood, taken in a trial of Ad26.COV2.S vaccine versus placebo. The receptors originated from a person aged 18-60 years who received the Ad26.COV2.S COVID-19 vaccine or a placebo.

The gene calls are TRBV4-3 and TRBJ1-1; no definite D call. The germline gives CDR1 LGHNA, CDR2 YSLEER. The CDR3 is made up of 14 amino acids. Trimming removed 4 bases at V and 4 bases at J, with 13 bases between. The CDR3 DNA sequence: TGCGCCAGCAGCCGGGTGGAGGGTGGCACTGAAGCTTTCTTT. It encodes CASSRVEGGTEAFF.

The count of this clone is one. A read error may account for a junction end that differs from germline. The rearrangement links TRBV6-5 to TRBJ1-2; TRBD1 matches at 7 bases. This CDR3 region has 16 residues. The germline V gene encodes CDR1 MNHEY and CDR2 SVGAGI. Here the CDR3 reads CASSYIGTADLYSYTF. Here the CDR3 DNA reads TGTGCCAGCAGTTATATTGGGACAGCGGACCTCTATAGCTACACCTTC.

The chain combines TRBV28 with TRBJ1-1; D is perhaps TRBD1 (5 bases). The CDR3 is made up of 12 amino acids. CDR1 MDHEN and CDR2 SYDVKM come from the germline V gene. Trimming shortened V by 3 bases and J by 10 bases, and 12 bases separated the two germline ends. This chain's CDR3 is CASSFRGEGAFF. The CDR3 DNA reads TGTGCCAGCAGTTTTCGAGGGGAAGGAGCTTTCTTT.

This clone was found a few times. The CDR3: CSACLLQGNTYNEQFF. DNA of the CDR3: TGCAGCGCCTGCCTATTACAGGGAAATACCTACAATGAGCAGTTCTTC. This sequence joins TRBV29-1 and TRBJ2-1, with D possibly matching TRBD1 (6 bases). Per germline, CDR1 SQVTM and CDR2 ANQGSEA. The CDR3 is made up of 16 amino acids. Trimming left V 7 bases short and J 2 bases short, with 21 bases between.

In this sample, this clone turned up a few times. The chain links TRBV7-2 to TRBJ1-5; TRBD1 is a possible D gene (5 bases). Germline CDR1 and CDR2: SGHTA and FQGNSA. This CDR3 region has 18 residues. Trimming removed 5 bases from V and 7 bases from J, with 27 bases in between. DNA for the CDR3: TGTGCCAGCAGCCTTTATACCACCCGGCAGGGACTAGGGCAGCCCCAGCATTTT. Translation gives CASSLYTTRQGLGQPQHF.

The V gene is TRBV6-5, the J gene TRBJ2-3; a possible D gene is TRBD2 (7 bases). Trimming cost V 0 bases and J 2 bases, with 9 bases left between them. CDR3 length equals 15 residues. Germline CDR1 is MNHEY and CDR2 is SVGAGI. The CDR3 reads CASSYSRGATDTQYF. The CDR3 DNA is TGTGCCAGCAGTTACTCACGGGGGGCCACAGATACGCAGTATTTT.

The CDR3 here is CASSLGVGGSGYNEQFF. The CDR3, as DNA: TGTGCCAGCAGCCTTGGGGTGGGTGGTAGCGGCTACAATGAGCAGTTCTTC. The rearrangement joins TRBV7-2 to TRBJ2-1; possibly TRBD2 for D (6 bases). Per germline, CDR1 SGHTA and CDR2 FQGNSA. The ends were cut back, 5 bases at V and 3 bases at J, with 20 bases in the middle. The CDR3 runs to 17 residues.

The chain combines TRBV5-4 with TRBJ2-1; tentatively, D is TRBD2 (7 bases). CDR3 length: 17 residues. The V gene lost 1 base and the J gene lost 3 bases, with 17 bases spanning the gap. Germline loops: CDR1 SGHNT, CDR2 YYREEE (reference sequence). In DNA form, the CDR3 reads TGTGCCAGCAGCTTGATTGGCCGGGGGGCCCTCTACAATGAGCAGTTCTTC. Translating it yields CASSLIGRGALYNEQFF.

This clone was counted between two and nine times. The genes are TRBV25-1 and TRBJ2-2; D is ambiguous. Germline CDR1 and CDR2: MGHDK and SYGVNS. V lost 3 bases, J lost 4 bases, and 6 bases lay in between. The CDR3 is made up of 13 amino acids. The CDR3 here is CASSESGTGELFF. The CDR3 region has the DNA TGTGCCAGCAGTGAGTCAGGCACCGGGGAGCTGTTTTTT.

Only one count was recorded for this clone. The rearrangement links TRBV6-4 to TRBJ2-2; either TRBD1 or TRBD2 may supply D (5 bases each). The germline V and J ends were trimmed by 8 bases and 3 bases, with 19 bases remaining between them. Germline values: CDR1 MRHNA, CDR2 SNTAGT. This CDR3 is 16 amino acids long. CDR3 region: CASRVDVGRDTGELFF. The CDR3 DNA reads TGTGCCAGCCGGGTAGATGTGGGACGGGACACCGGGGAGCTGTTTTTT.

The chain recombines TRBV25-1 with TRBJ1-4, with D hard to call. This CDR3 region has 13 residues. The germline V gene has CDR1 MGHDK and CDR2 SYGVNS. V was trimmed by 2 bases and J by 8 bases, leaving 9 bases between them. CDR3 loop: CASSERSREKLFF. For the CDR3, the DNA is TGTGCCAGCAGTGAAAGGTCGCGAGAAAAACTGTTTTTT.

This chain links TRBV12-3 or TRBV12-4 with TRBJ2-7; D is unresolved. The germline V and J ends were trimmed by 2 bases and 9 bases, with 14 bases remaining between them. There are 13 residues in the CDR3. This CDR3 is CASSLPGQGWQYF. The CDR3 DNA is TGTGCCAGCAGTTTACCGGGCCAAGGCTGGCAGTACTTC.

This rearrangement joins TRBV11-1 to TRBJ2-1, with 7 nucleotides matching TRBD2. CDR3 length: 14 residues. The J segment lost 3 bases and the V segment lost 8 bases, leaving 7 bases of the junction unmatched. The germline gives CDR1 SGHAT, CDR2 FQDESV (reference sequence). CDR3 loop: CASALTSDYNEQFF. CDR3 sequence (DNA): TGTGCCAGCGCTTTAACTAGCGACTACAATGAGCAGTTCTTC.

The rearrangement links TRBV5-6 to TRBJ1-6, with D uncertain. The CDR3 totals 12 residues. The germline CDR1 and CDR2 sequences are SGHDT and YYEEEE. V gave up 2 bases and J gave up 10 bases, with 7 bases separating them. CDR3 coding DNA: TGTGCCAGCAGCTTTCTGGGATCACCCCTCCACTTT. As protein: CASSFLGSPLHF. Filled out from reference TRBV5-6 and TRBJ1-6, the complete variable domain reads DAGVTQSPTHLIKTRGQQVTLRCSPKSGHDTVSWYQQALGQGPQFIFQYYEEEERQRGNFPDRFSGHQFPNYSSELNVNALLLGDSALYLCASSFLGSPLHFGNGTRLTVT.

The CDR3 loop is CASSLVMGGVNGYTF. The CDR3 DNA reads as TGTGCCAGCAGTTTGGTTATGGGGGGGGTTAATGGCTACACCTTC. This chain connects TRBV27 to TRBJ1-2, with D perhaps TRBD1 (5 bases). Per germline, CDR1 MNHEY and CDR2 SMNVEV (reference sequence). The V gene lost 3 bases and the J gene lost 6 bases, with 17 bases spanning the gap. This CDR3 has 15 amino acids.

The rearrangement links TRBV4-1 to TRBJ2-1; TRBD2 matches at 8 bases. Germline V gene lookup returns CDR1 MGHRA and CDR2 YSYEKL. The J segment lost 6 bases and the V segment lost 1 base, leaving 8 bases of the junction unmatched. This CDR3 comprises 16 residues. In nucleotides, the CDR3 is TGCGCCAGCAGCCAAGGAATTAGCGGGACCCGCAATGAGCAGTTCTTC. It encodes CASSQGISGTRNEQFF.

The genes are TRBV4-3 and TRBJ2-2; D uncertain. V was clipped by 0 bases and J by 5 bases, with 10 bases between them. Looked up from germline, CDR1 is LGHNA and CDR2 is YSLEER. This CDR3 spans 15 amino acids. The CDR3 DNA reads as TGCGCCAGCAGCCAAGATAGGGCTGCTACCGGGGAGCTGTTTTTT. Its translation is CASSQDRAATGELFF.

The chain uses TRBV4-1 and TRBJ1-1; D gene ambiguous. CDR1 and CDR2 from the germline V gene are MGHRA and YSYEKL. This CDR3 contains 11 residues. V gave up 3 bases and J gave up 8 bases, with 7 bases separating them. The CDR3 DNA reads as TGCGCCAGCAGCCATGATATCGAAGCTTTCTTT. Protein product: CASSHDIEAFF.

CDR3: CASNCSGGWYEQYF. In nucleotides, the CDR3 is TGTGCCAGCAACTGTAGCGGGGGGTGGTACGAGCAGTACTTC. The genes are TRBV9 and TRBJ2-7; 10 bases line up with TRBD2. Germline CDR1 is SGDLS and CDR2 is YYNGEE. V gave up 6 bases and J gave up 4 bases; unmatched junction bases: 7. The CDR3 spans 14 residues. The variable domain in full, with the rest retrieved from reference TRBV9 and TRBJ2-7, is DSGVTQTPKHLITATGQRVTLRCSPRSGDLSVYWYQQSLDQGLQFLIQYYNGEERAKGNILERFSAQQFPDLHSELNLSSLELGDSALYFCASNCSGGWYEQYFGPGTRLTVT.

This clone has only one observation. The chain links TRBV13 to TRBJ2-1; no reliable D call. Trimming stripped 2 bases from V and 5 bases from J, with 7 bases between. The CDR3 has 13 residues. Germline assignment: CDR1 PRHDT and CDR2 FYEKMQ (reference sequence). CDR3 residues: CASSLYGDNEQFF. CDR3 DNA sequence: TGTGCCAGCAGCTTATACGGAGACAATGAGCAGTTCTTC.

The V gene is TRBV9, the J gene TRBJ1-5, with D unresolved. Germline values: CDR1 SGDLS, CDR2 YYNGEE. CDR3 length equals 12 residues. Between the trimmed V and J ends, which lost 6 bases and 7 bases, there was a span of 11 bases. CDR3 residues: CASTDGRQPQHF. CDR3 sequence (DNA): TGTGCCAGCACCGACGGCCGGCAGCCCCAGCATTTT.

This clone was counted a few times. The rearrangement links TRBV5-1 to TRBJ1-2; perhaps TRBD1 as D (5 bases). The CDR3 is made up of 14 amino acids. Germline CDR1 reads SGHRS; CDR2 reads YFSETQ. The V end was cut by 4 bases, the J end by 2 bases, with 12 bases between. The CDR3 here is CASSPDGTNYGYTF. The CDR3 bases are TGCGCCAGCAGCCCGGATGGGACGAACTATGGCTACACCTTC.

The chain uses TRBV13 and TRBJ1-3; D gene uncertain. This CDR3 is built from 15 residues. The germline gives CDR1 PRHDT, CDR2 FYEKMQ (reference sequence). Between the trimmed V and J ends, which lost 1 base and 1 base, there was a span of 8 bases. The CDR3 nucleotides are TGTGCCAGCAGCTTAGATTCGGGGTCTGGAAACACCATATATTTT. Translation: CASSLDSGSGNTIYF.

V and J are TRBV3-1 (or the pseudogene TRBV3-2) and TRBJ2-2, with 10 bases identical to TRBD2. The CDR3 spans 15 residues. V shed 4 bases, J shed 4 bases, and the junction held 3 bases outside the gene matches. In germline, CDR1 is LGHDT, CDR2 YNNKEL (reference sequence). CDR3 region: CASSPLAGATGELFF. The CDR3 bases are TGTGCCAGCAGCCCCCTAGCGGGAGCCACCGGGGAGCTGTTTTTT.

The CDR3 sequence: CASSDLGAGRDIQYF. CDR3 coding DNA: TGTGCCAGCAGCGATTTAGGTGCAGGGAGGGACATTCAGTACTTC. This chain joins TRBV4-2 and TRBJ2-4; TRBD2 matches 7 bases. The CDR3 loop spans 15 amino acids. Germline-derived CDR1 and CDR2 are LGHNA and YNFKEQ. V was pared by 5 bases and J by 8 bases, with 12 bases of the junction left unmatched.

This chain connects TRBV6-5 to TRBJ2-1, with 9 bases that match TRBD2. Germline V gives CDR1 MNHEY, CDR2 SVGAGI. The CDR3 extends over 13 amino acids. V lost 5 bases and J lost 10; bases outside the gene matches: 6. CDR3 loop: CASSPSGNYEQFF. The CDR3 DNA is TGTGCCAGCAGTCCTAGCGGGAACTACGAGCAGTTCTTC.

This clone was seen a single time. The genes are TRBV7-9 and TRBJ2-4, with TRBD1 matching over 10 bases. The V gene's germline CDR1 is SEHNR and CDR2 FQNEAQ (reference sequence). J gave up 2 bases and V 6 bases, and 16 bases lay outside the gene matches. CDR3 length: 19 amino acids. The CDR3 sequence is CASSPPGTGASGSKNIQYF. The CDR3 region has the DNA TGTGCCAGCAGTCCTCCGGGGACAGGGGCGAGCGGGTCCAAAAACATTCAGTACTTC.

The rearrangement links TRBV11-2 to TRBJ1-5, with no clear D. This CDR3 is built from 16 residues. V lost 0 bases, J lost 4 bases, and 13 bases lay in between. Germline-derived CDR1 and CDR2 are SGHAT and FQNNGV. The DNA of the CDR3 is TGTGCCAGCAGCTTAGATTCTTTTGAGCGTAATCAGCCCCAGCATTTT. Translation gives CASSLDSFERNQPQHF. Drawing the rest from reference TRBV11-2 and TRBJ1-5, the complete variable domain is EAGVAQSPRYKIIEKRQSVAFWCNPISGHATLYWYQQILGQGPKLLIQFQNNGVVDDSQLPKDRFSAERLKGVDSTLKIQPAKLEDSAVYLCASSLDSFERNQPQHFGDGTRLSIL.

The chain carries TRBV6-2 or TRBV6-3 and TRBJ1-4, with D possibly being TRBD1 (5 bases). Deletions cut 2 bases from V and 0 bases from J, with 13 bases between. CDR3 length equals 17 residues. Germline loops: CDR1 MNHEY, CDR2 SVGEGT. CDR3 DNA sequence: TGTGCCAGCAGTTACAATCTCGGGACCGCAACTAATGAAAAACTGTTTTTT. This sequence encodes CASSYNLGTATNEKLFF.